Below are 13 T cell receptor beta chains sequenced from a single sample in a study of CD8 T cells in ankylosing spondylitis. Broader study findings: Seven to nine highly homologous variants formed a TCR beta motif that appeared characteristic of ankylosing spondylitis blood.

TCRdb re-analysed the 5' RACE reads in MiXCR, keeping a single row per CDR3 protein. The data show approximately 540,000 distinct CDR3 sequences, roughly 13% seen once. Their specific antigens are unknown. Material: blood, either unsorted or a sorted T cell fraction (not recorded which). These receptors were collected from a male donor with ankylosing spondylitis.

This clonotype was detected only once. V is TRBV27 and J is TRBJ2-7; 8 bases are shared with TRBD1. The CDR3 is made up of 14 amino acids. In germline, CDR1 is MNHEY, CDR2 SMNVEV (reference sequence). Trimming removed 2 bases from V and 5 bases from J; junction bases left unmatched: 5. The CDR3 reads CASSLRQGIHEQYF. The CDR3 bases are TGTGCCAGCAGTTTAAGACAGGGGATCCACGAGCAGTACTTC.

This clonotype has a handful of counts. The V and J genes are TRBV5-5 and TRBJ2-3; D might be TRBD2 (6 bases). The germline V gene has CDR1 SGHKS and CDR2 YYEKEE (reference sequence). The CDR3 has 15 amino acids. Trimming cost V 0 bases and J 2 bases, with 10 bases left between them. The CDR3 is CASSLGIADTDTQYF. CDR3 nucleotides: TGTGCCAGCAGCTTGGGGATAGCGGACACAGATACGCAGTATTTT.

The chain has TRBV3-1 and TRBJ1-5; D remains ambiguous. Germline assignment: CDR1 LGHDT and CDR2 YNNKEL (reference sequence). The CDR3 sequence is 12 residues long. V lost 2 bases, J lost 5 bases, and 4 bases lay in between. CDR3 in amino acids: CASSQLDQPQHF. The CDR3 bases are TGTGCCAGCAGCCAACTTGATCAGCCCCAGCATTTT.

A few counts support this clonotype. The J gene is TRBJ2-3, the V gene TRBV5-1; 8 bases fit TRBD2. Germline V gives CDR1 SGHRS, CDR2 YFSETQ. The CDR3 contains 17 residues. Germline trimming cut 4 bases from V and 4 bases from J; bases unmatched to any gene: 14. CDR3 in DNA: TGCGCCAGCAGCCGTATCACAGCGGGAGCCGTTTCAGATACGCAGTATTTT. Translation gives CASSRITAGAVSDTQYF.

V gene TRBV19 combines with J gene TRBJ1-5; no definite D call. The germline V and J ends were trimmed by 7 bases and 3 bases, with 13 bases remaining between them. The CDR3 covers 14 residues. Per the germline V gene, CDR1 is LNHDA and CDR2 is SQIVND (reference sequence). The CDR3 sequence: CASTLLLSNQPQHF. The DNA of the CDR3 is TGTGCCAGTACCCTATTGTTATCCAATCAGCCCCAGCATTTT.

This clonotype was counted only a few times. This chain joins TRBV24-1 and TRBJ1-1; D possibly corresponds to TRBD1 (5 bases). V was shortened by 2 bases and J by 4 bases, with 13 bases between the two germline ends. The CDR3 contains 15 residues. CDR1 and CDR2 from the germline V gene are KGHDR and SFDVKD. The CDR3 loop is CATSDSRGGTTEAFF. For the CDR3, the DNA is TGTGCCACCAGTGATTCAAGGGGAGGGACCACTGAAGCTTTCTTT.

This clonotype was counted ten times or more. The rearrangement uses TRBV7-8 and TRBJ2-2; a possible D gene is TRBD1 (5 bases). CDR3 length: 12 residues. Germline V gene data show CDR1 as SGHVS and CDR2 as FQNEAQ. V lost 5 bases and J lost 7, with 8 bases in between. The CDR3 region is CASSIRGGELFF. As DNA, the CDR3 is TGTGCCAGCAGCATTAGGGGCGGGGAGCTGTTTTTT. Supplemented by reference TRBV7-8 and TRBJ2-2, the full variable domain reads GAGVSQSPRYKVAKRGQDVALRCDPISGHVSLFWYQQALGQGPEFLTYFQNEAQLDKSGLPSDRFFAERPEGSVSTLKIQRTQQEDSAVYLCASSIRGGELFFGEGSRLTVL.

This rearrangement joins TRBV4-1 to TRBJ2-3; 8 bases are a match to TRBD2. Per germline, CDR1 MGHRA and CDR2 YSYEKL. This CDR3 spans 16 amino acids. J gave up 5 bases and V 1 base, and 8 bases lay outside the gene matches. The CDR3 bases are TGCGCCAGCAGCCAAGGACGCGAGCGGGAGTTAGATACGCAGTATTTT. It encodes CASSQGRERELDTQYF.

This clonotype turned up a few times. The chain employs TRBV4-1 and TRBJ1-5, with D hard to call. From germline, CDR1 is MGHRA and CDR2 YSYEKL. V dropped 0 bases and J dropped 9 bases, with 15 bases sitting between them. The CDR3 is 15 amino acids. CDR3: CASSQEGTPGSPQHF. DNA of the CDR3: TGCGCCAGCAGCCAAGAAGGAACCCCGGGGTCGCCCCAGCATTTT.

In this sample, this clonotype turned up a few times. V usage is TRBV5-1 and J usage is TRBJ2-5; maybe TRBD1 (6 bases). CDR3 length: 14 residues. V was pared by 1 base and J by 3 bases, with 10 bases between. Germline lookup yields CDR1 SGHRS and CDR2 YFSETQ. CDR3: CASSLTGFEETQYF. The CDR3 coding sequence is TGCGCCAGCAGCTTGACAGGGTTCGAAGAGACCCAGTACTTC.

In regard to this clonotype: Since no conserved phenylalanine or tryptophan closes the CDR3, a read error is the likely cause. The J gene is TRBJ2-1, the V gene TRBV7-8, with TRBD2 matching 9 bases. J gave up 0 bases and V 1 base, and 10 bases lay outside the gene matches. In germline, CDR1 is SGHVS, CDR2 FQNEAQ. This CDR3 has 19 amino acids. The CDR3 DNA is TGTGCCAGCAGCTTAGGGCTTAGCGGGAGCCGACGCTCCTACAATGAGCAGTTCTTA. It translates to CASSLGLSGSRRSYNEQFL.

This clonotype occurred a few times. The chain carries TRBV27 and TRBJ2-1, with D possibly TRBD2 on 5 matching bases. Germline CDR1 MNHEY, CDR2 SMNVEV (reference sequence). CDR3 size: 14 residues. Trimming stripped 2 bases from V and 7 bases from J, with 12 bases between. The CDR3 reads CASSLPVPGNEQFF. Written as DNA, the CDR3 is TGTGCCAGCAGTTTACCTGTCCCGGGAAATGAGCAGTTCTTC.

In this sample, this clonotype turned up a few times. The chain joins TRBV4-1 to TRBJ2-1, with 12 bases fitting TRBD1. This CDR3 is built from 14 residues. Per germline, CDR1 MGHRA and CDR2 YSYEKL. Trimming cost V 3 bases and J 7 bases; bases outside gene matches: 1. As DNA, the CDR3 is TGCGCCAGCAGCCAGGGACAGGGGGCTAATGAGCAGTTCTTC. The encoded protein is CASSQGQGANEQFF.